These 5 T cell receptor beta chains share one sample of origin, sequenced in a study of blood T cells in healthy people across ages. The second PCR ran about 6 to 12 cycles with a sample-barcoded 5' primer and J-beta primers. A single record per CDR3 protein comes from TCRdb applying MiXCR to the 5' RACE reads. This table holds about 780,000 distinct CDR3 sequences, 46% found once. The sequenced sample was blood. These receptors all stem from an elderly man in good health.

In this sample, this clonotype turned up many times. The gene calls are TRBV27 and TRBJ2-3; D is undetermined. Germline CDR1 reads MNHEY; CDR2 reads SMNVEV (reference sequence). Trimming shortened V by 3 bases and J by 3 bases, and 7 bases separated the two germline ends. The CDR3 runs 13 residues. CDR3 in amino acids: CASSFRVTDTQYF. The CDR3 bases are TGTGCCAGCAGTTTTAGGGTAACAGATACGCAGTATTTT.

This chain joins TRBV10-3 and TRBJ2-1; 9 bases are a match to TRBD1. The CDR3 is 14 amino acids. Germline V gene sequence: CDR1 ENHRY, CDR2 SYGVKD. Unmatched junction bases numbered 3, after V lost 2 bases and J lost 7 bases. The chain's CDR3 is CAISEGTGRNEQFF. The CDR3, as DNA: TGTGCCATCAGTGAGGGGACAGGGAGAAATGAGCAGTTCTTC.

Concerning this clonotype itself: Germline and junction disagree at one end, which may indicate a read error. The chain is built from TRBV7-7 and TRBJ2-1, with 14 bases aligning to TRBD2. The germline V gene has CDR1 SSHAT and CDR2 FNYEAQ (reference sequence). The CDR3 contains 19 residues. The CDR3 DNA follows: TGTGCTAGCAGCTTAGATGGGACTAGCGGGAGTAACTCCTACAATGAGCAGTTCTTC. As protein: CASSLDGTSGSNSYNEQFF.

The gene calls are TRBV29-1 and TRBJ2-5; 12 positions match TRBD2. Germline V CDR1 and CDR2: SQVTM, ANQGSEA. This CDR3 region has 17 residues. The trim removed 0 bases at V and 11 bases at J, leaving 16 bases unmatched. The CDR3 region is CSVEDFQRLAGANEQYF. The CDR3 DNA reads as TGCAGCGTTGAAGATTTCCAGAGACTAGCGGGAGCCAATGAGCAGTACTTC.

V gene TRBV4-1 combines with J gene TRBJ2-3, with 14 positions matching TRBD2. CDR1 is MGHRA, CDR2 YSYEKL, per germline. J was trimmed by 5 bases and V by 4 bases; bases with no gene match: 14. This CDR3 is built from 19 residues. The CDR3 spells CASSRAPGLAGVSGDTQYF. In nucleotides, the CDR3 is TGCGCCAGCAGCCGAGCTCCGGGACTAGCGGGAGTGTCAGGAGATACGCAGTATTTT.